The 16 T cell receptor beta chains below all came from one sample that was sequenced in a study of T cell repertoires in cytomegalovirus infection. Their antigen targets remain unknown. TCRdb ran MiXCR on the reads and lists one entry per CDR3 protein. This sample has around 710,000 distinct CDR3 sequences, with around 29% found just once. Sequenced material: cultured CD8+ T cells from PBMCs, taken from culture after CMV antigen stimulation. Every receptor here comes from a human donor in good health (CMV status not recorded). Some clones in this sample may be carry-over from other donors' samples.

V is TRBV7-9 and J is TRBJ2-5; perhaps TRBD1 as D (6 bases). The CDR3 has 14 residues. The germline V gene encodes CDR1 SEHNR and CDR2 FQNEAQ (reference sequence). V lost 6 bases and J 5 bases, leaving 16 bases between the germline ends. CDR3 protein: CASRERGMQETQYF. The CDR3 DNA follows: TGTGCCAGCAGAGAAAGGGGGATGCAGGAGACCCAGTACTTC.

This clonotype was counted ten times or more. This rearrangement joins TRBV7-8 to TRBJ2-7; 8 nucleotides align to TRBD1. Trimming removed 5 bases from V and 1 base from J; junction bases left unmatched: 4. In germline, CDR1 is SGHVS, CDR2 FQNEAQ. CDR3 length: 14 residues. The DNA of the CDR3 is TGTGCCAGCAGCCTCAGACAGGGGTCCTACGAGCAGTACGTC. Its protein is CASSLRQGSYEQYV.

The gene calls are TRBV20-1 and TRBJ1-4; D uncertain. Deletions cut 1 base from V and 0 bases from J, with 9 bases between. Looked up from germline, CDR1 is DFQATT and CDR2 is SNEGSKA (reference sequence). CDR3 length: 15 amino acids. CDR3 region: CSARGLETTNEKLFF. The CDR3 DNA reads TGCAGTGCTAGAGGTCTAGAAACAACTAATGAAAAACTGTTTTTT.

CDR3 DNA sequence: TGTGCCAGCAGCTTAAGTAGCGGTCTATCCTACAATGAGCAGTTCTTC. Amino acid sequence: CASSLSSGLSYNEQFF. The chain uses TRBV7-9 and TRBJ2-1; the D gene is possibly TRBD2 (6 bases). This CDR3 is 16 amino acids long. In germline, CDR1 is SEHNR, CDR2 FQNEAQ (reference sequence). V was trimmed by 2 bases and J by 1 base, leaving 12 bases between them.

The chain employs TRBV6-5 and TRBJ2-1, with D possibly TRBD1 on 6 matching bases. Trimming took 0 bases from V and 4 from J, leaving 10 bases between them. This CDR3 contains 15 residues. CDR1 MNHEY and CDR2 SVGAGI come from the germline V gene. In DNA form, the CDR3 reads TGTGCCAGCAGTTACTCCCGGACAGCATACAATGAGCAGTTCTTC. Residues: CASSYSRTAYNEQFF.

This clonotype occurred a few times. V and J are TRBV7-9 and TRBJ1-1; 9 nucleotides agree with TRBD1. V was clipped by 3 bases and J by 1 base; unmatched bases: 9. This CDR3 spans 17 amino acids. The germline gives CDR1 SEHNR, CDR2 FQNEAQ (reference sequence). The CDR3 coding sequence is TGTGCCAGCAGCTTTTGGCCCCCGGGACAGGGGAACACTGAAGCTTTCTTT. Its translation is CASSFWPPGQGNTEAFF.

The V and J genes are TRBV5-1 and TRBJ2-7; D ambiguous. This CDR3 is built from 11 residues. Germline V gives CDR1 SGHRS, CDR2 YFSETQ. Between the trimmed V and J ends, which lost 2 bases and 2 bases, there was a span of 2 bases. The CDR3 spells CASSFPYEQYV. The CDR3 coding sequence is TGCGCCAGCAGCTTCCCCTACGAGCAGTACGTC.

This clonotype was seen repeatedly, ten times or more. The chain is built from TRBV7-9 and TRBJ2-4; the D is unclear. This CDR3 is 15 amino acids long. From germline, CDR1 is SEHNR and CDR2 FQNEAQ (reference sequence). V was cut by 1 base and J by 3 bases, with 10 bases left in between. This CDR3 is CASSLGTDGKNIQYF. CDR3 DNA sequence: TGTGCCAGCAGCTTAGGCACGGATGGCAAAAACATTCAGTACTTC.

In its sample, this clonotype was seen many times. V is TRBV28 and J is TRBJ1-5, with D perhaps matching TRBD1 (6 bases). This CDR3 contains 17 residues. Germline assignment: CDR1 MDHEN and CDR2 SYDVKM. V lost 5 bases and J 2 bases, leaving 19 bases between the germline ends. CDR3 sequence reads: CASSINRDKWGNQPQHF. The CDR3 DNA is TGTGCCAGCAGTATTAACAGGGACAAGTGGGGCAATCAGCCCCAGCATTTT.

The V and J genes are TRBV12-3 or TRBV12-4 and TRBJ2-5, with unresolved D. This CDR3 contains 13 residues. Trimming removed 1 base from V and 5 bases from J, with 8 bases in between. The CDR3 spells CASSLGFQETQYF. CDR3 nucleotides: TGTGCCAGCAGTTTAGGGTTCCAGGAGACCCAGTACTTC.

This clonotype occurred many times. The chain joins TRBV7-2 to TRBJ2-2; D not resolved. Germline CDR1 is SGHTA and CDR2 is FQGNSA. CDR3 length equals 16 residues. Trimming left V 1 base short and J 1 base short, with 10 bases between. CDR3 nucleotides: TGTGCCAGCAGCTTAGATTTAGGAAGGAACACCGGGGAGCTGTTTTTT. It yields the protein CASSLDLGRNTGELFF.

The V gene is TRBV13, the J gene TRBJ1-3; perhaps TRBD1 as D (6 bases). Germline CDR1 PRHDT, CDR2 FYEKMQ (reference sequence). The CDR3 length is 14 residues. The ends were cut back, 5 bases at V and 2 bases at J, with 10 bases in the middle. The CDR3 nucleotides read TGTGCCAGCAGCCACCAGGGGACTGGAAACACCATATATTTT. Translated, it gives CASSHQGTGNTIYF.

There are a few counts of this clonotype. V and J are TRBV20-1 and TRBJ2-1; D remains unclear. The CDR3 length is 13 residues. CDR1 and CDR2 from the germline V gene are DFQATT and SNEGSKA (reference sequence). V was cut by 6 bases and J by 2 bases, with 11 bases left in between. This CDR3 reads CSAPLSTYNEQFF. The CDR3 nucleotides read TGCAGTGCCCCCCTGTCCACCTACAATGAGCAGTTCTTC.

This clonotype was seen just once. V usage is TRBV12-3 or TRBV12-4 and J usage is TRBJ1-2, with 8 bases fitting TRBD1. The V and J ends lost 8 bases and 0 bases, in that order; junction bases with no gene match: 5. The CDR3 sequence is 14 residues long. The CDR3 DNA reads TGTGCCAGCTGGACGGGACAGGCTAACTATGGCTACACCTTC. It is translated as CASWTGQANYGYTF.

This clonotype has more than one count but fewer than ten. The CDR3 is CASSYSGYAPYNEQFF. The CDR3 DNA is TGTGCCAGCAGTTACTCGGGGTACGCTCCTTACAATGAGCAGTTCTTC. J is TRBJ2-1 and V is TRBV6-5, with D hard to call. CDR1 and CDR2 from the germline V gene are MNHEY and SVGAGI. Between the trimmed V and J ends, which lost 0 bases and 4 bases, there was a span of 13 bases. This CDR3 is 16 amino acids long.

This clonotype was detected a few times. The V gene is TRBV4-3, the J gene TRBJ2-3, with 7 positions matching TRBD2. The CDR3 loop spans 16 amino acids. The germline V gene encodes CDR1 LGHNA and CDR2 YSLEER. V dropped 0 bases and J dropped 2; count of bases not matched to a gene: 5. In nucleotides, the CDR3 is TGCGCCAGCAGCCAAGATACGGGGGGTTTCACAGATACGCAGTATTTT. It yields the protein CASSQDTGGFTDTQYF.